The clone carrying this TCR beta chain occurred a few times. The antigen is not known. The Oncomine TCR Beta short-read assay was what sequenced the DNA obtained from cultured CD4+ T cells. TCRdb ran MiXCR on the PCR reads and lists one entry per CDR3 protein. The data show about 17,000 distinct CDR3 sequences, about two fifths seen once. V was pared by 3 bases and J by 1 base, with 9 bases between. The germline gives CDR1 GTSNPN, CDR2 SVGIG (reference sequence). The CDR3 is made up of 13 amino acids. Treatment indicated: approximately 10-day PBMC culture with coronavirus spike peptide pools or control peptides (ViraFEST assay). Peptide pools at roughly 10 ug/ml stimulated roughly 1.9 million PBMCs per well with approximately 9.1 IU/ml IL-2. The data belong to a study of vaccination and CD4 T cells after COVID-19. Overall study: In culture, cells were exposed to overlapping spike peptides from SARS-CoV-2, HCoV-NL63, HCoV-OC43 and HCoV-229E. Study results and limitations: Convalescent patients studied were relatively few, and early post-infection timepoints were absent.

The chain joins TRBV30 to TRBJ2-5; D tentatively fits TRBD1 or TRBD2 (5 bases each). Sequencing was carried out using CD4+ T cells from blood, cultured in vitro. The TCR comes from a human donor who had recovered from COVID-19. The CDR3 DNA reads TGTGCCTGGAGCCCGGGACCCCAAGAGACCCAGTACTTC. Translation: CAWSPGPQETQYF.